The clone carrying this TCR beta chain was picked up a small number of times. Its antigen is unknown. A read error may account for a junction end that differs from germline. The PCR ran on 60 Vbeta and 13 Jbeta primers. Clones were read by immunoSEQ multiplex PCR, and TCRdb kept only the in-frame ones, dropping some. The repertoire holds 150,000 to 250,000 clones, with approximately 79% as singletons. The entry originates in a study of cytomegalovirus exposure and HLA in healthy donors. General study results and limits: The dataset shows that most TCR sequences were rare, while some public TCRs occurred in many donors. Cytomegalovirus status was reportedly diagnosed by the classifier with high specificity and sensitivity.

CDR1 is MNHEY and CDR2 is SVGAGI in the germline V gene. The CDR3 extends over 13 amino acids. The sequence derives from a woman aged 25 to 39 in good health and CMV-seropositive. This chain connects TRBV6-5 to TRBJ2-3; D gene unclear. Source material: PBMCs. For the CDR3, the DNA is TGTGCCAGCAGTTACTCTTTCACAAATACGCAGTATTTT. The encoded protein is CASSYSFTNTQYF.